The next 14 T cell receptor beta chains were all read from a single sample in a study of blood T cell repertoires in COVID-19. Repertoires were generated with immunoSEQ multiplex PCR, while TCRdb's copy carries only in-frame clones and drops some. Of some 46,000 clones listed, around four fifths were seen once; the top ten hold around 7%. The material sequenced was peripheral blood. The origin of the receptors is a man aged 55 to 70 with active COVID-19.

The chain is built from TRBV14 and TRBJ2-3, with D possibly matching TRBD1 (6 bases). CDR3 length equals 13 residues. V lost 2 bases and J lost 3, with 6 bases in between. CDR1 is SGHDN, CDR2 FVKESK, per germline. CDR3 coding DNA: TGTGCCAGCAGCCAAAGGGGGACAGATACGCAGTATTTT. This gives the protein CASSQRGTDTQYF. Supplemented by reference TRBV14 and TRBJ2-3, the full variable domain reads EAGVTQFPSHSVIEKGQTVTLRCDPISGHDNLYWYRRVMGKEIKFLLHFVKESKQDESGMPNNRFLAERTGGTYSTLKVQPAELEDSGVYFCASSQRGTDTQYFGPGTRLTVL.

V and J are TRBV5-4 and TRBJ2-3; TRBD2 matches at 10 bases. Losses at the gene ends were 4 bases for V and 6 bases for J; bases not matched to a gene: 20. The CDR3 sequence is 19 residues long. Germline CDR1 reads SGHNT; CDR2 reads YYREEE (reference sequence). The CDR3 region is CASSDITSGEAIGMDTQYF. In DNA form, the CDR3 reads TGTGCCAGCAGCGACATTACTAGCGGGGAGGCTATTGGGATGGATACGCAGTATTTT.

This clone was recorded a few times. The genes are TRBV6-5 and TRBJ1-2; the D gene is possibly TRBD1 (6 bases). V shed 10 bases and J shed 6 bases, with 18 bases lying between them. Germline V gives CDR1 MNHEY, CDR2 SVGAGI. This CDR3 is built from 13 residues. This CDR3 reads CATQGGGQDGYTF. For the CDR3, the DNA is TGTGCCACCCAAGGGGGAGGGCAGGATGGCTACACCTTC.

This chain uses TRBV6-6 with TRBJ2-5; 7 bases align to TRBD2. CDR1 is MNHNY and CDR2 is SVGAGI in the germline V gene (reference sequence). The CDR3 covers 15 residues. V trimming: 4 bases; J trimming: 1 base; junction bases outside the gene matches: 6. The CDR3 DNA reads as TGTGCCAGCAGTTCCGGGGGGACTCTCCAAGAGACCCAGTACTTC. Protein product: CASSSGGTLQETQYF.

Here the CDR3 reads CASSFGFNSNQPQHF. CDR3 in DNA: TGTGCCAGTAGTTTCGGTTTCAATAGCAATCAGCCCCAGCATTTT. The chain combines TRBV19 with TRBJ1-5; the D is unclear. Trimming removed 5 bases from V and 0 bases from J, with 11 bases in between. This CDR3 region has 15 residues. From germline, CDR1 is LNHDA and CDR2 SQIVND (reference sequence).

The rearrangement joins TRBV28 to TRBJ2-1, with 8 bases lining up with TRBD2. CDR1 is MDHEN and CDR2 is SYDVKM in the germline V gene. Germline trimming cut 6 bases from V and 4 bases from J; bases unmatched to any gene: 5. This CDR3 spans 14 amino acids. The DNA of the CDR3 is TGTGCCAGCAGGCCCGGACTAGCTTACAATGAGCAGTTCTTC. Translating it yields CASRPGLAYNEQFF.

Here the CDR3 DNA reads TGTGCCAGCAGCAAAATCCGAGACAGGGTAGACCAATCTGGGGCCAACGTCCTGACTTTC. This translates into CASSKIRDRVDQSGANVLTF. This chain links TRBV21-1 with TRBJ2-6; the table's D gene call, TRBD1, was not cross checked with the DNA. TRBV21-1 counts as a pseudogene. The CDR3 extends over 20 amino acids.

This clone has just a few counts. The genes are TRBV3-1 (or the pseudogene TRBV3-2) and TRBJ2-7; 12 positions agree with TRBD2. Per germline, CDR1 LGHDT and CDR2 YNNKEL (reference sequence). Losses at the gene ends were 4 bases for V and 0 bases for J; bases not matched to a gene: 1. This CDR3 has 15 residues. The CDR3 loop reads CASSRLAGDSYEQYF. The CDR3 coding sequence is TGTGCCAGCAGCCGACTAGCGGGGGACTCCTACGAGCAGTACTTC.

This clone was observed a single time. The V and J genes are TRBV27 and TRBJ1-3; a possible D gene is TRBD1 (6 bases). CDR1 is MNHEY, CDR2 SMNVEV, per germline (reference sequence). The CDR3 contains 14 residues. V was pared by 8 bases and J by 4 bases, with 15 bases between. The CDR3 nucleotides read TGTGCCAGCCAAAAACAGGGAACCGGAAACACCATATATTTT. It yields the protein CASQKQGTGNTIYF.

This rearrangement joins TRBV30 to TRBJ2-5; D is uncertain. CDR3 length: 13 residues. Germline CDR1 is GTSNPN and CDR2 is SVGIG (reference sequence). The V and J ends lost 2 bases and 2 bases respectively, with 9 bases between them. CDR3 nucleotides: TGTGCCTGGAGTATGGGCCTTCAAGAGACCCAGTACTTC. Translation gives CAWSMGLQETQYF.

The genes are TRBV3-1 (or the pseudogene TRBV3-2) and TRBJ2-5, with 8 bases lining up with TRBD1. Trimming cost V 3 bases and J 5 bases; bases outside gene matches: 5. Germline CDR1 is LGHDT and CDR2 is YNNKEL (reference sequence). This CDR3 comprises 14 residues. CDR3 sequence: CASSHRGRGETQYF. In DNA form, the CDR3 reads TGTGCCAGCAGCCACAGGGGGCGCGGGGAGACCCAGTACTTC.

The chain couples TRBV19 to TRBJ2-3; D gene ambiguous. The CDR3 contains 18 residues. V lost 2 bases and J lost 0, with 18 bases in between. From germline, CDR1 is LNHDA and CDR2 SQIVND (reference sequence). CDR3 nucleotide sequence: TGTGCCAGTAGTATAAAGCCCCCTACGTTATCTAGCACAGATACGCAGTATTTT. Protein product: CASSIKPPTLSSTDTQYF.

The DNA of the CDR3 is TGCGCCAGCAGCTTGGACTTCTACGAGCAGTACTTC. It is translated as CASSLDFYEQYF. The V gene is TRBV5-1, the J gene TRBJ2-7; D gene unclear. This CDR3 region has 12 residues. The germline CDR1 and CDR2 sequences are SGHRS and YFSETQ. Trimming stripped 0 bases from V and 3 bases from J, with 4 bases between.

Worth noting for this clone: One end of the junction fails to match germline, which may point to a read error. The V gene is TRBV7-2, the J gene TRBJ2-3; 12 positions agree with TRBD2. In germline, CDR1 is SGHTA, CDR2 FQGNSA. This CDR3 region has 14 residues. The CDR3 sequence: CASSLAGGRHTQYF. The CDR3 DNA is TGTGCCAGCAGCCTAGCGGGGGGGCGTCATACGCAGTATTTT.